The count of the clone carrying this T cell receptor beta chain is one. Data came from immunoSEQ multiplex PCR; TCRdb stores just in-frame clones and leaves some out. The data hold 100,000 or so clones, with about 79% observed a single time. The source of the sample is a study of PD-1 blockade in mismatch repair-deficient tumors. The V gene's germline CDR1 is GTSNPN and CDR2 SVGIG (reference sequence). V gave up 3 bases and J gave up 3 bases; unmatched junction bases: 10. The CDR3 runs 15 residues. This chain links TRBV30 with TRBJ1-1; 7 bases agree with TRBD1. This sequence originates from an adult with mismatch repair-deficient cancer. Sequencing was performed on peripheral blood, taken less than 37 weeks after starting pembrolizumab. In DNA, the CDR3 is TGTGCCTGGAGCCAGACAGGGTGGATGGACACTGAAGCTTTCTTT. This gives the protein CAWSQTGWMDTEAFF. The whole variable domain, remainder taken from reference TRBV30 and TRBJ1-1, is SQTIHQWPATLVQPVGSPLSLECTVEGTSNPNLYWYRQAAGRGLQLLFYSVGIGQISSEVPQNLSASRPQDRQFILSSKKLLLSDSGFYLCAWSQTGWMDTEAFFGQGTRLTVV.